The TCR beta chain described here comes from a study of T cells after posttransplantation cyclophosphamide. Profiling relied on immunoSEQ multiplex PCR, and the TCRdb table lists in-frame clones only, not all of them. The sample lists about 15,000 clones, approximately 80% occurring once. Remarks on this clone: Antigen: not known.

The study, taken as a whole, reports: TRB overlap between skin or GI tissue T cells and blood was limited. Donor-recipient repertoire similarity was low at 1-2 months, rising over year one.

Trimming removed 4 bases at V and 9 bases at J, with 10 bases between. Germline V lookup: CDR1 SGHVS, CDR2 FQNEAQ. CDR3 length equals 12 residues. This chain joins TRBV7-8 and TRBJ2-1; D unresolved. The sample taken for sequencing was memory CD4+ T cells sorted from PBMCs. This sequence originates from a middle-aged man in good health, CMV-negative, and a related stem cell transplant donor. This CDR3 is CASSSYRIEQFF. CDR3 DNA sequence: TGTGCCAGCAGCTCCTATAGAATTGAGCAGTTCTTC.